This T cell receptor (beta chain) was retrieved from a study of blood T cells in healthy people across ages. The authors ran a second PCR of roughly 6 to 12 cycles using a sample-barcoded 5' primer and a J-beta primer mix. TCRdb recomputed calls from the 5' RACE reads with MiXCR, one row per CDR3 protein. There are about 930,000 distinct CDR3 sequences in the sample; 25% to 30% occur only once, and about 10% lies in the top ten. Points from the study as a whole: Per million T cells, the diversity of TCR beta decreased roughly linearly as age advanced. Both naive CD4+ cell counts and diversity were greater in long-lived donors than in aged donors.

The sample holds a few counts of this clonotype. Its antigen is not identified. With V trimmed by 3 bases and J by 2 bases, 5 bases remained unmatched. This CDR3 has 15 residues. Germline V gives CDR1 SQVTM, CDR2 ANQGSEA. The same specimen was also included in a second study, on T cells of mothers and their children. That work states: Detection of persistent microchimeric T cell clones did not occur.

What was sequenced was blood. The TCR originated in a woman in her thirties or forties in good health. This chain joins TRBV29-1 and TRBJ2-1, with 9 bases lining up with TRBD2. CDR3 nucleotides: TGCAGCGTTGATAGGCGGGGGGGCCCCTACAATGAGCAGTTCTTC. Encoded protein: CSVDRRGGPYNEQFF.